This TCR beta chain was identified during a study of shared clonotypes between healthy human individuals. At the deep level, the assay was run. TCRdb keeps only in-frame clones here, not all; method: immunoSEQ multiplex PCR. This sample has around 320,000 clones, with roughly 91% found just once. V was pared by 0 bases and J by 4 bases, with 11 bases of the junction left unmatched. The length of the CDR3 is 17 residues. The germline gives CDR1 SEHNR, CDR2 FQNEAQ (reference sequence). The genes are TRBV7-9 and TRBJ2-7, with TRBD1 matching over 8 bases. This clonotype originated in a man aged 18 to 30 in good health. The sample taken for sequencing was memory CD8+ T cells sorted from blood. This sample's subset: CD45RO+ cells pooled with CCR7-negative TemRA cells. The CDR3 region has the DNA TGTGCCAGCAGCTTAGCTCCTCGCAGGGGGCGTATATACGAGCAGTACTTC. Protein: CASSLAPRRGRIYEQYF.